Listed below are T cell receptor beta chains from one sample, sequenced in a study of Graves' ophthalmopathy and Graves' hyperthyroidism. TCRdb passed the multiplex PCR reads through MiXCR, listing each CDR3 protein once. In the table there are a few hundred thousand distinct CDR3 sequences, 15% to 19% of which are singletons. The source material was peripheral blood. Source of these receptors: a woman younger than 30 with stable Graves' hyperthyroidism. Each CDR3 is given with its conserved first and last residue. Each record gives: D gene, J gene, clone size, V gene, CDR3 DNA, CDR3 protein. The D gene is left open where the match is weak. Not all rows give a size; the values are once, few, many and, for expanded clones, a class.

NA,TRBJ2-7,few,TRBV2,TGTGCCAGCAGTGGTTCAGGGAATTCCTACGAGCAGTACTTC,CASSGSGNSYEQYF
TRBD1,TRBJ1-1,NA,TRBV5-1,TGCGCCAGCAGTCGGGACAGAGAATACACTGAAGCTTTCTTT,CASSRDREYTEAFF
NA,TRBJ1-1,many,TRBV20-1,TGCAGTGCTCCAGGACCGCAGAACACTGAAGCTTTCTTT,CSAPGPQNTEAFF
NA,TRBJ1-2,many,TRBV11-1,TGTGCCAGCAGCCGGGACTCGTTAGGGCTCTACACCTTC,CASSRDSLGLYTF
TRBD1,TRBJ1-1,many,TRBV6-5,TGTGCCAGCAGTCCTTGGACAGGGTGGACTGAAGCTTTCTTT,CASSPWTGWTEAFF
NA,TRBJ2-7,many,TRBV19,TGTGCCAGTAGTAGACTCCGGACGCCCTACGAGCAGTACTTC,CASSRLRTPYEQYF
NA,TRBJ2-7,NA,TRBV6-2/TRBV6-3,TGTGCCAGCAGGTGGACAGATAGCTCCTACGAGCAGTACTTC,CASRWTDSSYEQYF
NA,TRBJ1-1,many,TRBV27,TGTGCCAGCAGCCAACTTCAGGGTATGCCTGAAGCTTTCTTT,CASSQLQGMPEAFF
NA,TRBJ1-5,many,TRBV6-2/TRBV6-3,TGTGCCAGCAGTTACACGCGGCTTGGGCAGCCCCAGCATTTT,CASSYTRLGQPQHF
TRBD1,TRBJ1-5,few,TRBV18,TGTGCCAGCTCACCCCTCGACCGGGACAGGGATCATCAGCCCCAGCATTTT,CASSPLDRDRDHQPQHF
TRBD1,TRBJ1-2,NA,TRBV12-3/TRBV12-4,TGCGCCAGCAGTTTAAGACCAGGGGGTGATGGCTACACCTTC,CASSLRPGGDGYTF
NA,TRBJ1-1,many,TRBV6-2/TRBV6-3,TGTGCCAGCAGTCCTTGGGCGGGGGCGGGACGCACTGAAGCTTTCTTT,CASSPWAGAGRTEAFF
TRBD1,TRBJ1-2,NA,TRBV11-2,TGTGCCAGCAGCCCCTCGGGACAGGGGAACTATGGCTACACCTTC,CASSPSGQGNYGYTF
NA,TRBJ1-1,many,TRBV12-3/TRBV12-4,TGTGCCAGCAGTTTAGGTGCAGGGAGTACCACTGAAGCTTTCTTT,CASSLGAGSTTEAFF
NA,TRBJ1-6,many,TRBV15,TGTGCCACCAGCAAGGACAGAAAACTATTCGCCAATAATTCACCCCTCCACTTT,CATSKDRKLFANNSPLHF
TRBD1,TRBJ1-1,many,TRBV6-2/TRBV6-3,TGTGCCAGCAGTTCACAGGGGGCTGAAGCTTTCTTT,CASSSQGAEAFF
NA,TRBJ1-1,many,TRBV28,TGTGCCAGCATCTGGGGCGGTACTGAAGCTTTCTTT,CASIWGGTEAFF
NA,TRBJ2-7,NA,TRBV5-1,TGCGCCAGCAGCCCTGAGGGGGAGACGCCCTACGAGCAGTACTTC,CASSPEGETPYEQYF
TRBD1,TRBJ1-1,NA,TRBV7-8,TGTGCCAGCAGCTCCACGACAGGGAGGAACACTGAAGCTTGCTTT,CASSSTTGRNTEACF
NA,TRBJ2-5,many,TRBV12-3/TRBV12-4,TGTGCCAGCAGGGAACTCCACGGAGAGACCCAGTACTTC,CASRELHGETQYF
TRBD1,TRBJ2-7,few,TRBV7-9,TGTGCCAGCAGCTCAGTGGGACAGCCAGTCGGGCAGTACTTC,CASSSVGQPVGQYF
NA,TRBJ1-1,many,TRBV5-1,TGCGCCAGCAGCAGATCGTTGGGGGACACTGAAGCTTTCTTT,CASSRSLGDTEAFF
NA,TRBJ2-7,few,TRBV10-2,TGCGCCAGCAGTCAGGGCGAGCAGTACTTC,CASSQGEQYF
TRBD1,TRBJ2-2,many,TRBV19,TGTGCCAGTATGGGACAGGGGTACGGGGAGCTGTTTTTT,CASMGQGYGELFF
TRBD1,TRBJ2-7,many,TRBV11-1,TGTGCCAGCAGCTCTTCGGGACAGGGTGGCGAGCAGTACTTC,CASSSSGQGGEQYF
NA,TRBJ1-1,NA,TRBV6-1,TGTGCCAGCAGTCAAACAACCCGGGGGGGCACTGAAGCTTTCTTT,CASSQTTRGGTEAFF
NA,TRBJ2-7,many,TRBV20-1,TGCAGTGCTAGAGAAAGCTATGAGCAGTACTTC,CSARESYEQYF
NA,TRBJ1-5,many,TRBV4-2,TGTGCCAGCAGCCAAGAGTTATACCAGCCCCAGCATTTT,CASSQELYQPQHF
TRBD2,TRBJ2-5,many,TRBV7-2,TGTGCCAGCAGCTTTACGGCTAGCGGGGCCCTAGAGACCCAGTACTTC,CASSFTASGALETQYF
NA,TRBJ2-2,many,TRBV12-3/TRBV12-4,TGTGCCAGCAGCTATACTAGGCCCGGGGAGCTGTTTTTT,CASSYTRPGELFF
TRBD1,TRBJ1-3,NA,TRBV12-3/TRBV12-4,TGTGCCAGCAGTTGGACAGGGGGAAACACCATATATTTT,CASSWTGGNTIYF
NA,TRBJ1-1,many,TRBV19,TGTGCCAGTAGTATAGAGGGAAGGGCCGGGACTGAAGCTTTCTTT,CASSIEGRAGTEAFF
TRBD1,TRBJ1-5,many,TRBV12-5,TGTGCTAGTGGCCTGGACAGGCTGGGCAATCAGCCCCAGCATTTT,CASGLDRLGNQPQHF
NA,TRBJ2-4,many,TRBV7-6,TGTGCCAGCAGCTTAGGCGAAGCCAAAAACATTCAGTACTTC,CASSLGEAKNIQYF
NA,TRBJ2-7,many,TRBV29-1,TGCAGCGTAGGTACCGGGACCATGTACGAGCAGTACTTC,CSVGTGTMYEQYF
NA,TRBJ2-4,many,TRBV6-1,TGTGCCAGCAGTGAAGTTAAGGGGAAGGGAGACAAAAACATTCAGTACTTC,CASSEVKGKGDKNIQYF
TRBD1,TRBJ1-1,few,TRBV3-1,TGTGCCAGCAGCCAAGCGGACAGGGGGCATCGGACTGAAGCTTTCTTT,CASSQADRGHRTEAFF
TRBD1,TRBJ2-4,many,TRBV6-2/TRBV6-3,TGTGCCAGCAGTCCGGACAGGGAACTAGCCAAAAACATTCAGTACTTC,CASSPDRELAKNIQYF
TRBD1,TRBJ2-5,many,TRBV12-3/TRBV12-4,TGTGCCAGCAGTAAATGGACAGGACAAGAGACCCAGTACTTC,CASSKWTGQETQYF
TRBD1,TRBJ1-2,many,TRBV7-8,TGTGCCAGCAGCTTATATCGGGACAGGGGATCTGGCTACACCTTC,CASSLYRDRGSGYTF
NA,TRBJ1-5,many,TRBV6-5,TGTGCCAGCAGTTTCGGACAGAGTTATAGCAATCAGCCCCAGCATTTT,CASSFGQSYSNQPQHF